A single sample gave rise to the 24 T cell receptor beta chains below, sequenced in a study of cytomegalovirus exposure and HLA in healthy donors. Data came from immunoSEQ multiplex PCR; TCRdb stores just in-frame clones and leaves some out. The sample holds about 67,000 clones; around 94% are singletons and the top ten take about 0.63%. The material sequenced was PBMCs. The receptors were gathered from a woman under 30 in good health and CMV-seronegative.

The chain uses TRBV9 and TRBJ1-1, with no clear D. Germline V gives CDR1 SGDLS, CDR2 YYNGEE. The CDR3 has 13 residues. The V end was cut by 4 bases, the J end by 2 bases, with 9 bases between. DNA of the CDR3: TGTGCCAGCAGCAGAGTATCCAACACTGAAGCTTTCTTT. Its protein is CASSRVSNTEAFF.

This clone was observed once. The rearrangement joins TRBV5-6 to TRBJ1-6; 9 nucleotides line up with TRBD1. The trim removed 3 bases at V and 9 bases at J, leaving 4 bases unmatched. The CDR3 spans 14 residues. The germline gives CDR1 SGHDT, CDR2 YYEEEE. Written as DNA, the CDR3 is TGTGCCAGCAGCTGGGACAGGGCGGGTTCACCCCTCCACTTT. It is translated as CASSWDRAGSPLHF.

The J gene is TRBJ2-1, the V gene TRBV6-6, with a tentative D call TRBD2 (5 bases). The germline V gene has CDR1 MNHNY and CDR2 SVGAGI (reference sequence). This CDR3 region has 15 residues. Trimming removed 6 bases at V and 0 bases at J, with 12 bases between. CDR3 residues: CASSLQGSSYNEQFF. The CDR3 nucleotides read TGTGCCAGCAGCCTCCAAGGGAGCTCCTACAATGAGCAGTTCTTC.

The CDR3 reads CASRADRSSGNTIYF. The CDR3 region has the DNA TGTGCCAGTAGAGCGGACAGAAGCTCTGGAAACACCATATATTTT. The chain recombines TRBV19 with TRBJ1-3, with D possibly being TRBD1 (6 bases). The CDR3 spans 15 residues. Germline V lookup: CDR1 LNHDA, CDR2 SQIVND (reference sequence). V was trimmed by 6 bases and J by 0 bases, leaving 12 bases between them.

The chain joins TRBV9 to TRBJ1-2; 8 bases align to TRBD1. Per germline, CDR1 SGDLS and CDR2 YYNGEE. This CDR3 has 15 amino acids. After removal of 0 bases from V and 8 bases from J, the junction contained 9 bases not matched to a gene. The CDR3 loop reads CASSVVSGTGGGYTF. DNA for the CDR3: TGTGCCAGCAGCGTAGTGTCCGGGACAGGTGGGGGCTACACCTTC.

This rearrangement joins TRBV7-8 to TRBJ2-1; D is perhaps TRBD2 (7 bases). The germline V gene encodes CDR1 SGHVS and CDR2 FQNEAQ. Trimming shortened V by 5 bases and J by 2 bases, and 13 bases separated the two germline ends. This CDR3 comprises 15 residues. The DNA of the CDR3 is TGTGCCAGCAGCCAATCGCGGGGGCCCTACAATGAGCAGTTCTTC. The encoded protein is CASSQSRGPYNEQFF. Complete variable domain (other parts from reference TRBV7-8 and TRBJ2-1): GAGVSQSPRYKVAKRGQDVALRCDPISGHVSLFWYQQALGQGPEFLTYFQNEAQLDKSGLPSDRFFAERPEGSVSTLKIQRTQQEDSAVYLCASSQSRGPYNEQFFGPGTRLTVL.

The chain links TRBV7-2 to TRBJ2-1; 9 bases fit TRBD1. J was trimmed by 6 bases and V by 1 base; bases with no gene match: 1. The CDR3 consists of 14 residues. Germline-derived CDR1 and CDR2 are SGHTA and FQGNSA. CDR3 loop: CASSLDRGRNEQFF. The CDR3 bases are TGTGCCAGCAGCTTAGACAGGGGGCGCAATGAGCAGTTCTTC.

The chain links TRBV7-8 to TRBJ1-2; 10 bases are a match to TRBD1. V shed 5 bases, J shed 7 bases, and the junction held 7 bases outside the gene matches. Per germline, CDR1 SGHVS and CDR2 FQNEAQ. The CDR3 extends over 14 amino acids. CDR3 in amino acids: CASSPETGGSGYTF. For the CDR3, the DNA is TGTGCCAGCAGCCCAGAGACAGGGGGCTCTGGCTACACCTTC. Complete variable domain (other parts from reference TRBV7-8 and TRBJ1-2): GAGVSQSPRYKVAKRGQDVALRCDPISGHVSLFWYQQALGQGPEFLTYFQNEAQLDKSGLPSDRFFAERPEGSVSTLKIQRTQQEDSAVYLCASSPETGGSGYTFGSGTRLTVV.

The genes are TRBV5-4 and TRBJ2-2, with 15 bases matching TRBD2. This CDR3 comprises 20 residues. Trimming took 3 bases from V and 1 from J; bases not matched to a gene: 10. Germline CDR1 reads SGHNT; CDR2 reads YYREEE (reference sequence). CDR3 region: CASSSGGLAGGLWNTGELFF. The CDR3 DNA follows: TGTGCCAGCAGCTCGGGAGGACTAGCGGGGGGGCTGTGGAACACCGGGGAGCTGTTTTTT.

The rearrangement joins TRBV28 to TRBJ2-1, with D unresolved. The CDR3 has 11 amino acids. The germline gives CDR1 MDHEN, CDR2 SYDVKM. The V end was cut by 3 bases, the J end by 9 bases, with 6 bases between. This CDR3 is CASSFRSEQFF. The CDR3 bases are TGTGCCAGCAGTTTTCGGTCTGAGCAGTTCTTC.

This sequence joins TRBV14 and TRBJ1-1; unclear D gene. The CDR3 spans 15 residues. CDR1 is SGHDN and CDR2 is FVKESK in the germline V gene. V shed 0 bases and J shed 4 bases, with 12 bases lying between them. CDR3 in amino acids: CASSQDIGRFTEAFF. CDR3 coding DNA: TGTGCCAGCAGCCAAGATATTGGGCGCTTCACTGAAGCTTTCTTT.

The chain joins TRBV18 to TRBJ1-1; 9 bases map to TRBD1. Trimming removed 2 bases from V and 1 base from J; junction bases left unmatched: 11. CDR3 length: 18 residues. The germline gives CDR1 KGHSH, CDR2 LQKENI. As DNA, the CDR3 is TGTGCCAGCTCACCAAACCTTGGACAGGGGTTAGGGAACACTGAAGCTTTCTTT. Its translation is CASSPNLGQGLGNTEAFF.

CDR3 in amino acids: CATRRALTDTQYF. DNA for the CDR3: TGTGCCACCCGGAGGGCACTCACAGATACGCAGTATTTT. The V call is TRBV6-1, the J call TRBJ2-3; D perhaps matches TRBD2 (6 bases). The germline V gene has CDR1 MNHNS and CDR2 SASEGT. The CDR3 is made up of 13 amino acids. Trimming took off 10 bases at V and 2 bases at J, with 13 bases between the two ends.

The chain is built from TRBV28 and TRBJ1-1; weak D call: TRBD1 (5 bases). The CDR3 has 13 amino acids. Germline CDR1 and CDR2: MDHEN and SYDVKM. V lost 6 bases, J lost 5 bases, and 13 bases lay in between. The CDR3 here is CASSPGWGTEAFF. The CDR3 DNA reads as TGTGCCAGCAGCCCAGGGTGGGGAACTGAAGCTTTCTTT.

A remark on this clone: Other DNA sequences in the same sample also yield this CDR3. The V gene is TRBV5-6, the J gene TRBJ1-1; D may be TRBD1 (5 bases). V lost 4 bases and J lost 0, with 7 bases in between. Germline V gene data show CDR1 as SGHDT and CDR2 as YYEEEE. This CDR3 is 13 amino acids long. For the CDR3, the DNA is TGTGCCAGCAGCCTCAGGGTGAACACTGAAGCTTTCTTT. The encoded protein is CASSLRVNTEAFF.

The count of this clone is one. V usage is TRBV7-8 and J usage is TRBJ1-1, with unresolved D. CDR1 is SGHVS, CDR2 FQNEAQ, per germline. V was trimmed by 1 base and J by 1 base, leaving 4 bases between them. The CDR3 has 13 residues. CDR3 sequence reads: CASSLGRNTEAFF. The DNA for the CDR3 is TGTGCCAGCAGCTTAGGTAGGAACACTGAAGCTTTCTTT.

The rearrangement links TRBV5-8 to TRBJ2-5; TRBD2 matches at 9 bases. With 0 bases clipped from V and 5 bases from J, the junction kept 5 bases outside the gene matches. There are 15 residues in the CDR3. The germline V gene encodes CDR1 SGHTS and CDR2 YDEGEE. CDR3 amino acids: CASSLGTSEKETQYF. Here the CDR3 DNA reads TGTGCCAGCAGCTTGGGGACTAGCGAGAAGGAGACCCAGTACTTC. Combining the CDR3 with reference TRBV5-8 and TRBJ2-5 gives the whole variable domain EAGVTQSPTHLIKTRGQQATLRCSPISGHTSVYWYQQALGLGLQFLLWYDEGEERNRGNFPPRFSGRQFPNYSSELNVNALELEDSALYLCASSLGTSEKETQYFGPGTRLLVL.

The chain has TRBV19 and TRBJ2-3; D is undetermined. The germline V gene has CDR1 LNHDA and CDR2 SQIVND (reference sequence). Trimming left V 8 bases short and J 1 base short, with 13 bases between. This CDR3 is built from 14 residues. CDR3 nucleotide sequence: TGTGCCAGTCGTAGGGCAGGCCGCACAGATACGCAGTATTTT. Protein sequence: CASRRAGRTDTQYF.

The chain recombines TRBV9 with TRBJ1-2; 7 bases are a match to TRBD1. Germline V gene sequence: CDR1 SGDLS, CDR2 YYNGEE. After removal of 0 bases from V and 0 bases from J, the junction contained 2 bases not matched to a gene. The CDR3 sequence is 15 residues long. This CDR3 is CASSVGDRPNYGYTF. In DNA, the CDR3 is TGTGCCAGCAGCGTAGGGGACAGACCTAACTATGGCTACACCTTC.

This clone was detected once. CDR3 DNA sequence: TGTGCCAGCTCACCTCAGACAGGGTACAATGAGCAGTTCTTC. It is translated as CASSPQTGYNEQFF. V usage is TRBV18 and J usage is TRBJ2-1, with 7 nucleotides matching TRBD1. V gave up 3 bases and J gave up 4 bases; unmatched junction bases: 3. CDR3 length: 14 amino acids. Germline-derived CDR1 and CDR2 are KGHSH and LQKENI.

Here the CDR3 DNA reads TGTGCCAGCAGCTTCCTAGCGGGGGTTTCAACCTACAATGAGCAGTTCTTC. Protein sequence: CASSFLAGVSTYNEQFF. The J gene is TRBJ2-1, the V gene TRBV11-2; TRBD2 aligns across 10 bases. The V segment lost 3 bases and the J segment 2 bases; nucleotides outside the gene matches: 7. Per germline, CDR1 SGHAT and CDR2 FQNNGV. This CDR3 is 17 amino acids long.

The chain couples TRBV13 to TRBJ2-7, with 8 bases that match TRBD2. The germline V gene has CDR1 PRHDT and CDR2 FYEKMQ (reference sequence). The CDR3 is made up of 15 amino acids. V lost 4 bases, J lost 1 base, and 6 bases stayed unmatched. CDR3 in DNA: TGTGCCAGCAGCTCGCGCGGGGGGCGGTCCTACGAGCAGTACTTC. This gives the protein CASSSRGGRSYEQYF.

The chain's CDR3 is CASSSDRGPNYGYTF. CDR3 sequence (DNA): TGTGCCAGCAGCTCCGACAGGGGACCCAACTATGGCTACACCTTC. The rearrangement joins TRBV5-4 to TRBJ1-2; 8 bases fit TRBD1. CDR3 size: 15 residues. V gave up 3 bases and J gave up 2 bases; unmatched junction bases: 6. Per germline, CDR1 SGHNT and CDR2 YYREEE (reference sequence). Full variable domain (missing parts from reference TRBV5-4 and TRBJ1-2): ETGVTQSPTHLIKTRGQQVTLRCSSQSGHNTVSWYQQALGQGPQFIFQYYREEENGRGNFPPRFSGLQFPNYSSELNVNALELDDSALYLCASSSDRGPNYGYTFGSGTRLTVV.

The chain recombines TRBV5-6 with TRBJ2-5, with 8 bases lining up with TRBD1. This CDR3 spans 15 amino acids. Germline V gene sequence: CDR1 SGHDT, CDR2 YYEEEE. The V gene end was trimmed by 4 bases and the J gene end by 1 base; junction bases not matched to a gene: 6. Here the CDR3 reads CASSIGTGVQETQYF. Here the CDR3 DNA reads TGTGCCAGCAGCATTGGGACAGGTGTCCAAGAGACCCAGTACTTC.